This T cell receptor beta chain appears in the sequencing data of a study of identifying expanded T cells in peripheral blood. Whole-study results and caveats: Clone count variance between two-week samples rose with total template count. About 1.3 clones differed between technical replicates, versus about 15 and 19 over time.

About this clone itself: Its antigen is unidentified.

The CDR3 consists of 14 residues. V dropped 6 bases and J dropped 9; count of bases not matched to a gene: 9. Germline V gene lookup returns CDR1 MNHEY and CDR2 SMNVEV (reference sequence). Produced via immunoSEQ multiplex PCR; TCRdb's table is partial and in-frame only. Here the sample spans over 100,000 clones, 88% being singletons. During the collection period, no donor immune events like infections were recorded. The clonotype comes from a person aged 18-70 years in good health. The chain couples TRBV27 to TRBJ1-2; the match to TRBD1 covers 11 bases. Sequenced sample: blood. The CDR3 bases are TGTGCCAGCAGCACCCGGGACAGGGGGTTTAGCTACACCTTC. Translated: CASSTRDRGFSYTF.